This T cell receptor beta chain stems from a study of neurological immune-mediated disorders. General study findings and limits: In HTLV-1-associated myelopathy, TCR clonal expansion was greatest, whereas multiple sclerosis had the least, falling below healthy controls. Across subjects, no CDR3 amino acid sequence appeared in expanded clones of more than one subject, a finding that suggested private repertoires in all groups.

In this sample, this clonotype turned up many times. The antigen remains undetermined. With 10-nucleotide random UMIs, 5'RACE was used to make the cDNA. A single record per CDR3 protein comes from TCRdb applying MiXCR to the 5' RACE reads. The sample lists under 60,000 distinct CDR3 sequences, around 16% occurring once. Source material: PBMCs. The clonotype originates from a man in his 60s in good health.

The CDR3 loop reads CASSTGTENTGELFF. CDR3 DNA: TGTGCCAGCAGTACCGGGACAGAGAACACCGGGGAGCTGTTTTTT. V is TRBV28 and J is TRBJ2-2, with TRBD1 matching 7 bases. J gave up 1 base and V 5 bases, and 4 bases lay outside the gene matches. Germline CDR1 reads MDHEN; CDR2 reads SYDVKM. This CDR3 region has 15 residues.